Described below is a single TCR beta chain sequence and its context. Its antigen is currently unknown. The data belong to a study of CXCR3-negative and CXCR3-positive naive CD8 T cells. Study in general: Overall TRB read output was some 140 million, and each library contained about 1.5 +/- 0.3 million reads. Study-level findings and limits: In both naive subsets diversity was comparably high, whereas memory CD8+ cells showed much lower diversity. TRBV-TRBJ usage matched between naive CXCR3-negative and CXCR3-positive cells but not between memory cells.

Via 5' RACE with UMI labels, TRB cDNA libraries were prepared. TCRdb re-called the 5' RACE reads and catalogs CDR3 proteins one per entry, DNA excluded. The sample yields just under 45,000 distinct CDR3 sequences, of which the top ten take up about 15%. Germline loops: CDR1 KGHSH, CDR2 LQKENI. The CDR3 has 14 residues. The sample was memory CD8+ T cells from blood. The TCR sequence derives from a human donor in good health. Some clones in this sample may be carry-over from other donors' samples. The chain uses TRBV18 and TRBJ2-3. The CDR3 sequence is CASSPSAETDTQYF.